This TCR beta chain comes out of a study of vaccination and CD4 T cells after COVID-19. Background on the study: The stimulus for the cells was overlapping spike peptides derived from SARS-CoV-2, HCoV-NL63, HCoV-OC43 and HCoV-229E. Controls used CEFX viral epitopes (positive), HIV-1 Nef peptides (negative), or no peptide.

The treatment: roughly 10-day PBMC culture with coronavirus spike peptide pools or control peptides (ViraFEST assay). The Oncomine TCR Beta short-read assay was applied to DNA of cultured CD4+ T cells. MiXCR was run by TCRdb on the PCR reads, yielding one entry per CDR3 protein. The sample yields a few thousand distinct CDR3 sequences, under 20% seen once. This clonotype showed up just a few times. Its antigen is not known. At one end, the junction sequence differs from germline, possibly due to a read error. Study findings and constraints: Convalescent patients were relatively few, and early post-infection timepoints were missing. Vaccine-specific clones in convalescent patients were spike mono-reactive in 304 of 307 cases.

Source material: CD4+ T cells from blood, cultured in vitro. The source is a human donor who had recovered from COVID-19.

CDR3 protein: CASKGDRVSSQPQHF. DNA for the CDR3: TGTGCCAGCAAAGGGGACAGGGTGAGCAGTCAGCCCCAGCATTTT. V is TRBV6-1 and J is TRBJ1-5; 9 positions agree with TRBD1. The germline V gene encodes CDR1 MNHNS and CDR2 SASEGT. The CDR3 sequence is 15 residues long.